The clone carrying this T cell receptor beta chain turned up a few times. Its specificity is unknown. This entry belongs to a study of T cells in Graves' hyperthyroidism and ophthalmopathy. RNA transcripts gave rise to amplified TCR beta CDR3 regions. The HTBI set primed first-round TCR CDR3 RT-PCR. TCRdb re-analysed the multiplex PCR reads in MiXCR, keeping a single row per CDR3 protein. The table shows around 760,000 distinct CDR3 sequences, with just over 35% occurring only once. Germline V gene data show CDR1 as MGHDK and CDR2 as SYGVNS. CDR3 length equals 15 residues. The germline V and J ends were trimmed by 6 bases and 4 bases, with 18 bases remaining between them. General study points: Most thyroid clonotypes with frequency above 0.001 were detected in blood.

Patients aged 18 to 65 with hyperthyroidism were newly diagnosed, with duration under 2 months. The study based diagnoses on clinical symptoms, serum thyroxine and TRAb, thyroid ultrasound and orbital computed tomography. The sequencing input was blood. The receptor comes from a woman in her thirties or forties with Graves' hyperthyroidism. This sequence joins TRBV25-1 and TRBJ1-1; D uncertain. CDR3 residues: CASSQELRGATEAFF. CDR3 nucleotide sequence: TGTGCCAGCAGCCAAGAACTCCGGGGAGCCACTGAAGCTTTCTTT. Drawing the rest from reference TRBV25-1 and TRBJ1-1, the complete variable domain is EADIYQTPRYLVIGTGKKITLECSQTMGHDKMYWYQQDPGMELHLIHYSYGVNSTEKGDLSSESTVSRIRTEHFPLTLESARPSHTSQYLCASSQELRGATEAFFGQGTRLTVV.